This T cell receptor (beta chain) was sequenced in a study of regulatory T cells in long-lasting Graves disease (TCRdb year 2021). A note on the overall study: Antithyroid drugs had been taken for less than 3 months by newly diagnosed Graves' disease patients. Persistent Graves' disease patients were compared with newly diagnosed Graves' disease patients by peripheral blood TCR sequencing and RNA sequencing. The study took place in China and was registered as a clinical trial. TCR sequencing covered roughly 13 persistent and about 20 newly diagnosed Graves' disease patients, 33 samples in total.

The sample's time point label is to be understood as: newly diagnosed GD, antithyroid drugs for less than 3 months. For both TCR sequencing and RNA sequencing, RNA was extracted from PBMCs in TRIzol. Graves' disease was diagnosed according to American Thyroid Association guidelines. Recruitment of patients was carried out at an endocrinology department in Xi'an, China. Each patient gave roughly 8.4 milliliters of peripheral blood, collected in an EDTA anticoagulant tube. Ficoll Paque Plus density gradient separation was used to isolate PBMCs, and no additional T cell sorting was done. An Agilent 2100 Bioanalyzer and agarose gel were used to check RNA quality, and a NanoDrop 2000 was used to measure RNA concentration. General conclusions and limits of the study: Lower TCR Shannon entropy and fewer highly expanded clones were observed in persistent Graves' disease patients than in newly diagnosed patients, which suggested clonal expansion. Persistent patients shared more public clonotypes among themselves (approximately 2,500) than newly diagnosed patients did (about 970). Because the primary lesion, thyroid tissue, could not be accessed, the study looked at peripheral blood alone. The authors acknowledged the small sample size as a limitation that may reduce accuracy. Preferential use of TRBV28, TRBJ1-2 and TRBJ2-5 was observed in persistent disease, whereas TRBV20-1 and TRBJ2-1 were favored in newly diagnosed disease. Only the TCR beta chain was sequenced and analyzed.

The library was prepared using multiplex PCR. Sequencing relied on an Illumina HiSeq 4000. CDR3 regions were amplified by Arm-PCR with iRepertoire HTBI primers to construct TCR beta libraries. Before sequencing, the PCR products went through gel purification. Per the original workflow: Gene usage analysis of CDR3 amino acid clonotypes relied on the 62 TRBV and around 14 TRBJ segments identified across samples. COPE and FqMerger were used to merge filtered high-quality paired reads into contigs. BLAST was used to align contigs to IMGT TRBV, TRBD and TRBJ reference genes, with CDR3 defined following IMGT. Clonotypes above 0.1% frequency were classified as highly expanded clones. Repertoire diversity was measured by Shannon entropy, and V-J evenness by the Gini coefficient. A clonotype found in more than one individual was treated as public. The raw public data were reprocessed by TCRdb itself: fastp quality trimming at Q25, MiXCR clonotype calling, in-frame beta chains only. Each entry is one CDR3 protein sequence, shown with its most common DNA and genes. The V and J calls shown here were made by TCRdb, not taken from the authors' results. The sample yields about 440,000 distinct CDR3 sequences; about 17% were counted once. The top ten clones comprise about 11% of the sample.

The CDR3 goes from the cysteine to the phenylalanine over 18 residues. Only the CDR3 part of the read is kept: 54 bases, read in frame from the first base. The germline V gene (reference sequence) provides CDR1 MNHEY and CDR2 SMNVEV. For this chain, trimming is 5 bases at the V end and 0 bases at the J end, and the number of junction bases without a gene match is 11. Ten or more counts support this clonotype. Its antigen is unknown. No base qualities exist here, and no much larger clone lies one base off it. Separately, the same data were catalogued under a study of T cells in Graves' hyperthyroidism and ophthalmopathy. Looking at the second paper: A patient counted as having stable Graves' hyperthyroidism if no progression to ophthalmopathy occurred over 18 months of follow-up. Hyperthyroidism patients were newly diagnosed, with disease duration under 2 months, and aged 18 to 65 years. Any patient with an uncontrolled infection, another autoimmune disease, pregnancy or lactation was excluded. Diagnoses relied on clinical symptoms, serum thyroxine and TRAb, thyroid ultrasound and orbital computed tomography. A first-round RT-PCR of the TCR CDR3 used the HTBI primer set with the Qiagen OneStep RT-PCR kit. Most expanded thyroid clonotypes (frequency above 0.001) were also detected in blood, suggesting blood repertoires may reflect thyroid immune responses. A model built on a 13 V-J signature distinguished ophthalmopathy from stable hyperthyroidism, reaching about 88% sensitivity and about 81% specificity in cross-validation and 80%/75% in testing. During validation, the model predicted progression to ophthalmopathy a median of roughly six months ahead of onset, with approximately 70% sensitivity and 72% to 80% specificity. TCR V-J signatures able to tell the groups apart were searched for in a discovery cohort of some 100 patients, of whom over 40 had Graves' ophthalmopathy and around 56 had stable Graves' hyperthyroidism. An independent validation cohort of under 20 hyperthyroidism patients and over 15 patients who later progressed to ophthalmopathy tested prospective prediction of ophthalmopathy. The roughly 94 discovery patients were randomly divided into training and test sets at a 7:3 ratio. Thyroid tissue and blood T-cell repertoires from six Graves' hyperthyroidism patients were also compared in the study. After blood sampling, hyperthyroidism patients were treated with methimazole at a starting dose of 30 mg daily, and ophthalmopathy patients were treated with high-dose intravenous methylprednisolone. The libraries were constructed in a second round of multiplex PCR and then size-selected and purified. Libraries were sequenced paired-end with 100 bp reads on an Illumina HiSeq2000. SOAPnuke was used to process the raw data, removing reads that contained adapters or uncalled bases, had a mean Phred below 15, or lacked an exact match to the constant primer or identifier. COPE v1.2.5 was used to merge high-quality paired reads, and clonotypes were defined as unique nucleotide sequences. MiTCR v1.1 was used to align the clonotypes against IMGT TRBV, TRBD and TRBJ reference segments. The analysis was restricted to V-J combinations with a frequency above 0.0001, which together covered 99.2% of the repertoires. The TCS score was defined as the ratio of F50 (clonal expansion) to E x V (chaos), calculated using BLOSUM62-based TCRdist between CDR3 peptides within each V-J. Welch's t-statistics and random forest reduced roughly 530 V-J features to about 13, which were used in a naive Bayes classifier (R e1071). Sample size was not statistically predetermined, and investigators were not blinded to group allocation. The paper reports TCR Vbeta CDR3 sequencing of roughly 140 peripheral blood samples: 43 ophthalmopathy, around 80 hyperthyroidism and 17 progressor patients.

The origin of this receptor is a woman aged 30 to 39 with Graves disease. Donor details come from another sample of the same person, matched by shared clones. Sample: peripheral blood mononuclear cells (PBMCs), taken at new diagnosis, from a patient treated with antithyroid drugs. Rearrangement joined TRBV27 to TRBJ1-3, with TRBD1 identical over 9 junction bases. The CDR3 here reads CASSLTGTGFNSGNTIYF. The nucleotide sequence is given as TGTGCCAGCAGTCTAACCGGGACAGGGTTCAACTCTGGAAACACCATATATTTT.